The 20 T cell receptor beta chains listed next were all sequenced from one sample in a study of cytomegalovirus exposure and HLA in healthy donors. In the PCR, 60 Vbeta and 13 Jbeta primers were used. Some clones are missing from TCRdb's copy, which holds only in-frame ones; the method was immunoSEQ multiplex PCR. The sample records 190,000 or so clones, about 85% being singletons. Sequenced input: PBMCs. These receptors originate from a woman in her fifties or sixties in good health and CMV-seropositive.

The chain has TRBV2 and TRBJ2-7; 7 positions agree with TRBD1. Losses at the gene ends were 3 bases for V and 2 bases for J; bases not matched to a gene: 7. Germline-derived CDR1 and CDR2 are SNHLY and FYNNEI. The CDR3 totals 15 residues. The DNA for the CDR3 is TGTGCCAGCAGTGATGGCAGGGGGTATACCTACGAGCAGTACTTC. Protein: CASSDGRGYTYEQYF.

The chain recombines TRBV6-1 with TRBJ2-7; 7 bases align to TRBD1. The germline gives CDR1 MNHNS, CDR2 SASEGT. V lost 1 base to trimming and J lost 5 bases; unmatched junction nucleotides: 5. This CDR3 comprises 14 residues. The CDR3 loop is CASSEDRGPDEQYF. The CDR3 DNA is TGTGCCAGCAGTGAAGACAGGGGTCCAGACGAGCAGTACTTC.

The chain links TRBV9 to TRBJ2-3, with TRBD2 matching 11 bases. The length of the CDR3 is 15 residues. J gave up 6 bases and V 0 bases, and 3 bases lay outside the gene matches. The germline V gene has CDR1 SGDLS and CDR2 YYNGEE. CDR3 sequence reads: CASSVGTSGPDTQYF. The CDR3 coding sequence is TGTGCCAGCAGCGTAGGGACTAGCGGGCCGGATACGCAGTATTTT.

The chain employs TRBV18 and TRBJ2-7; TRBD1 matches at 8 bases. The length of the CDR3 is 15 residues. Germline V lookup: CDR1 KGHSH, CDR2 LQKENI. V shed 3 bases and J 9 bases; nucleotides not matched to a gene: 13. CDR3 residues: CASSPLPGQDSVQYF. The CDR3 nucleotides are TGTGCCAGCTCACCTCTTCCGGGACAGGATAGTGTGCAGTACTTC.

This clone was seen once. V usage is TRBV7-2 and J usage is TRBJ2-1; TRBD2 aligns across 9 bases. The germline CDR1 and CDR2 sequences are SGHTA and FQGNSA. The trim removed 2 bases at V and 3 bases at J, leaving 2 bases unmatched. There are 15 residues in the CDR3. CDR3 sequence: CASSLSSGDYNEQFF. CDR3 DNA: TGTGCCAGCAGCTTATCTAGCGGGGACTACAATGAGCAGTTCTTC.

V is TRBV4-3 and J is TRBJ2-1; TRBD2 matches 7 bases. Germline CDR1 reads LGHNA; CDR2 reads YSLEER. This CDR3 spans 16 amino acids. V shed 1 base, J shed 0 bases, and the junction held 3 bases outside the gene matches. This chain's CDR3 is CASSQGSGGSYNEQFF. CDR3 in DNA: TGCGCCAGCAGCCAAGGCTCGGGGGGCTCCTACAATGAGCAGTTCTTC.

The V gene is TRBV12-5, the J gene TRBJ2-1; 8 bases align to TRBD1. In germline, CDR1 is LGHNT, CDR2 FRNRAP. Trimming at V came to 6 bases and at J to 8 bases, leaving 9 bases not matched to a gene. The CDR3 runs to 14 residues. The CDR3 bases are TGTGCTAGTGGGGGGGACAGGCCTTATGATGAGCAGTTCTTC. It yields the protein CASGGDRPYDEQFF.

This chain links TRBV11-2 with TRBJ2-7; no definite D call. This CDR3 contains 15 residues. CDR1 is SGHAT and CDR2 is FQNNGV in the germline V gene. Deletions cut 1 base from V and 5 bases from J, with 15 bases between. The CDR3 DNA sequence: TGTGCCAGCAGCTTAGGACACTCCGGTTGGGACGAGCAGTACTTC. Translation gives CASSLGHSGWDEQYF.

With regard to this clone: Compared with germline, one end of the junction differs, possibly owing to a read error. The chain recombines TRBV10-3 with TRBJ2-5; 8 positions match TRBD2. In germline, CDR1 is ENHRY, CDR2 SYGVKD. This CDR3 has 14 residues. The CDR3 DNA sequence: TGTGCCACCGCACAGAAGCGGGGGCAAGGGACCCAGTACTTC. Its translation is CATAQKRGQGTQYF.

The J gene is TRBJ1-1, the V gene TRBV2, with D tentatively TRBD1 (6 bases). V shed 7 bases and J shed 4 bases, with 16 bases lying between them. This CDR3 comprises 14 residues. Germline CDR1 and CDR2: SNHLY and FYNNEI. The CDR3 region has the DNA TGTGCCAGCAACCCCGAGGGGGGGGGCACTGAAGCTTTCTTT. This codes for CASNPEGGGTEAFF.

The genes are TRBV6-5 and TRBJ2-7, with D tentatively TRBD1 (6 bases). The CDR3 sequence is 13 residues long. V was trimmed by 8 bases and J by 1 base, leaving 12 bases between them. Germline V gives CDR1 MNHEY, CDR2 SVGAGI. The CDR3, as DNA: TGTGCCAGCGGAAGAGGGGGTTCCTACGAGCAGTACTTC. Translated, it gives CASGRGGSYEQYF.

This clone was detected once. The CDR3 sequence: CASSQESPGGAETGELFF. CDR3 DNA sequence: TGTGCCAGCAGCCAAGAAAGCCCCGGGGGGGCAGAAACCGGGGAGCTGTTTTTT. The V gene is TRBV4-2, the J gene TRBJ2-2; 8 bases are a match to TRBD2. V gave up 0 bases and J gave up 5 bases; unmatched junction bases: 11. This CDR3 comprises 18 residues. The germline V gene encodes CDR1 LGHNA and CDR2 YNFKEQ.

The chain links TRBV30 to TRBJ1-3; D is unclear. V was pared by 2 bases and J by 0 bases, with 14 bases between. This CDR3 is built from 16 residues. CDR1 is GTSNPN, CDR2 SVGIG, per germline (reference sequence). The CDR3 region is CAWSRSLRGSGNTIYF. DNA of the CDR3: TGTGCCTGGAGTAGGTCTCTTCGGGGCTCTGGAAACACCATATATTTT.

This clone was counted between two and nine times. This sequence joins TRBV5-6 and TRBJ2-5; D possibly corresponds to TRBD1 (5 bases). Trimming shortened V by 0 bases and J by 2 bases, and 5 bases separated the two germline ends. Germline CDR1 and CDR2: SGHDT and YYEEEE. This CDR3 has 13 amino acids. The chain's CDR3 is CASSLGQQETQYF. The CDR3 bases are TGTGCCAGCAGCTTGGGACAGCAAGAGACCCAGTACTTC.

The chain uses TRBV28 and TRBJ1-2; TRBD1 aligns across 9 bases. Germline V gene lookup returns CDR1 MDHEN and CDR2 SYDVKM. The ends lost 3 bases at V and 8 bases at J; junction bases unmatched: 7. The CDR3 is 14 residues long. The CDR3 sequence: CASSLIQGARGYTF. CDR3 bases: TGTGCCAGCAGTTTGATACAGGGGGCCCGGGGCTACACCTTC.

This chain joins TRBV5-1 and TRBJ2-2; 9 bases line up with TRBD1. Germline CDR1 is SGHRS and CDR2 is YFSETQ. V lost 0 bases, J lost 4 bases, and 1 base stayed unmatched. This CDR3 comprises 15 residues. CDR3 nucleotide sequence: TGCGCCAGCAGCTTGGTGACAGGGGGCACCGGGGAGCTGTTTTTT. As protein: CASSLVTGGTGELFF.

This CDR3 reads CASSPRRTGIDQPQHF. The CDR3 region has the DNA TGTGCCAGCAGCCCCCGCAGGACAGGGATAGATCAGCCCCAGCATTTT. The rearrangement uses TRBV5-4 and TRBJ1-5; 8 nucleotides line up with TRBD1. There are 16 residues in the CDR3. Germline CDR1 SGHNT, CDR2 YYREEE (reference sequence). Trimming cost V 4 bases and J 5 bases; bases outside gene matches: 11.

The CDR3 is CASSLGGGAVSSYNEQFF. The CDR3 nucleotides are TGTGCCAGCAGCTTGGGAGGGGGTGCGGTCAGCTCCTACAATGAGCAGTTCTTC. This rearrangement joins TRBV5-4 to TRBJ2-1; tentative D call: TRBD1 (6 bases). The CDR3 totals 18 residues. Trimming cost V 0 bases and J 0 bases, with 16 bases left between them. CDR1 and CDR2 from the germline V gene are SGHNT and YYREEE (reference sequence).

V and J are TRBV6-5 and TRBJ1-5; TRBD1 might be the D (6 bases). The V and J ends lost 7 bases and 7 bases respectively, with 14 bases between them. This CDR3 is built from 13 residues. Germline-derived CDR1 and CDR2 are MNHEY and SVGAGI. The chain's CDR3 is CASNPSGGQPQHF. The CDR3 DNA is TGTGCCAGCAACCCCAGTGGGGGCCAGCCCCAGCATTTT.

The V and J genes are TRBV27 and TRBJ2-1; no reliable D call. V gave up 6 bases and J gave up 4 bases, with 4 bases separating them. The germline CDR1 and CDR2 sequences are MNHEY and SMNVEV (reference sequence). The CDR3 covers 11 residues. CDR3 amino acids: CASSAYNEQFF. CDR3 sequence (DNA): TGTGCCAGCAGCGCGTACAATGAGCAGTTCTTC.